The next 23 T cell receptor beta chains were all read from a single sample in a study of T cell repertoires in cytomegalovirus infection. Each CDR3 protein gets one entry after TCRdb re-called the reads with MiXCR. The sample carries about 530,000 distinct CDR3 sequences, approximately 26% recorded once. Input material: PBMCs. The receptor source for this set is a human donor in good health (CMV status not recorded). Some clones in this sample may be carry-over from other donors' samples.

The rearrangement joins TRBV28 to TRBJ2-1; D may be TRBD1 (5 bases). V lost 5 bases, J lost 8 bases, and 10 bases lay in between. Germline loops: CDR1 MDHEN, CDR2 SYDVKM. The CDR3 is made up of 12 amino acids. The CDR3 protein is CASSHQGDEQFF. The DNA for the CDR3 is TGTGCCAGCAGTCACCAGGGCGATGAGCAGTTCTTC.

This clonotype was detected a few times. The chain couples TRBV7-6 to TRBJ1-6; D uncertain. V shed 5 bases and J shed 4 bases, with 15 bases lying between them. The length of the CDR3 is 16 residues. Germline V gene sequence: CDR1 SGHVS, CDR2 FNYEAQ. The CDR3: CASSPQGLLYNSPLHF. DNA of the CDR3: TGTGCCAGCAGCCCCCAAGGGCTGCTATATAATTCACCCCTCCACTTT.

This clonotype was seen only a few times. CDR3 loop: CASTRLITYNEQFF. The CDR3 nucleotides are TGTGCCAGCACGCGACTTATTACCTACAATGAGCAGTTCTTC. The V and J genes are TRBV2 and TRBJ2-1; the D is unclear. Germline CDR1 and CDR2: SNHLY and FYNNEI. V lost 7 bases, J lost 2 bases, and 12 bases lay in between. The CDR3 runs to 14 residues.

This clonotype came up many times. The J gene is TRBJ1-4, the V gene TRBV7-2; 7 nucleotides line up with TRBD1. Per the germline V gene, CDR1 is SGHTA and CDR2 is FQGNSA. The ends lost 2 bases at V and 4 bases at J; junction bases unmatched: 4. This CDR3 spans 15 amino acids. The CDR3: CASSLQQGYNEKLFF. CDR3 nucleotides: TGTGCCAGCAGCTTACAACAGGGGTATAATGAAAAACTGTTTTTT. The full variable domain, with the rest looked up from reference TRBV7-2 and TRBJ1-4, is GAGVSQSPSNKVTEKGKDVELRCDPISGHTALYWYRQSLGQGLEFLIYFQGNSAPDKSGLPSDRFSAERTGGSVSTLTIQRTQQEDSAVYLCASSLQQGYNEKLFFGSGTQLSVL.

The chain recombines TRBV20-1 with TRBJ2-7, with TRBD2 matching over 7 bases. V lost 6 bases to trimming and J lost 4 bases; unmatched junction nucleotides: 12. Germline V gene sequence: CDR1 DFQATT, CDR2 SNEGSKA (reference sequence). The CDR3 loop spans 14 amino acids. The CDR3 here is CSAGSLADPYEQYV. The CDR3 DNA sequence: TGCAGTGCCGGGAGCCTAGCGGATCCTTACGAGCAGTACGTC.

This clonotype has a handful of counts. The V gene is TRBV6-5, the J gene TRBJ1-1; possibly TRBD1 for D (5 bases). V shed 2 bases and J shed 4 bases, with 14 bases lying between them. This CDR3 comprises 15 residues. Germline-derived CDR1 and CDR2 are MNHEY and SVGAGI. CDR3 residues: CASSYRGGQVTEAFF. The CDR3 DNA reads as TGTGCCAGCAGTTACAGGGGAGGGCAGGTCACTGAAGCTTTCTTT.

This clonotype showed up just a few times. This chain connects TRBV6-1 to TRBJ1-2; unclear D gene. This CDR3 region has 13 residues. The germline V and J ends were trimmed by 2 bases and 3 bases, with 7 bases remaining between them. Germline V lookup: CDR1 MNHNS, CDR2 SASEGT. DNA for the CDR3: TGTGCCAGCAGTGAACAGACTTACTATGGCTACACCTTC. Protein product: CASSEQTYYGYTF.

This clonotype has a count of ten or more. The rearrangement uses TRBV10-3 and TRBJ1-3; D may be TRBD1 (5 bases). V lost 9 bases to trimming and J lost 5 bases, with 20 bases between them. The CDR3 loop spans 15 amino acids. From germline, CDR1 is ENHRY and CDR2 SYGVKD. The CDR3 DNA follows: TGTGCCATGAAATCGGGGGGAAGTGATCGAAACACCATATATTTT. It is translated as CAMKSGGSDRNTIYF.

In this sample, this clonotype turned up a few times. This chain connects TRBV19 to TRBJ2-7; 7 bases agree with TRBD1. Germline V gene data show CDR1 as LNHDA and CDR2 as SQIVND (reference sequence). The CDR3 sequence is 15 residues long. After removal of 9 bases from V and 2 bases from J, the junction contained 13 bases not matched to a gene. The DNA for the CDR3 is TGTGCCAGCCGTCACCGGGACAGATTAACCTACGAGCAGTACTTC. Protein product: CASRHRDRLTYEQYF.

This clonotype was observed a few times. The chain employs TRBV19 and TRBJ2-6, with 7 bases aligning to TRBD1. Germline V CDR1 and CDR2: LNHDA, SQIVND (reference sequence). CDR3 length: 17 residues. V was clipped by 3 bases and J by 0 bases; unmatched bases: 5. CDR3 DNA sequence: TGTGCCAGTAGTATCAGGACAGGAGGCTCTGGGGCCAACGTCCTGACTTTC. Its translation: CASSIRTGGSGANVLTF.

This clonotype was counted many times. CDR3 loop: CASSSQATGTGEKLFF. CDR3 bases: TGTGCCAGCAGCTCACAAGCCACAGGGACGGGCGAAAAACTGTTTTTT. The rearrangement links TRBV7-9 to TRBJ1-4; D perhaps matches TRBD1 (6 bases). Trimming pared 4 bases from V and 8 bases from J, leaving 20 bases between. The CDR3 is 16 amino acids. Germline lookup yields CDR1 SEHNR and CDR2 FQNEAQ (reference sequence).

This clonotype was observed a handful of times. The V call is TRBV7-2, the J call TRBJ2-1; 7 bases line up with TRBD1. Germline values: CDR1 SGHTA, CDR2 FQGNSA. The CDR3 loop spans 15 amino acids. Trimming at V came to 5 bases and at J to 7 bases, leaving 11 bases not matched to a gene. CDR3 bases: TGTGCCAGCAGCCCCCCGGGGACAGACAAAAATGAGCAGTTCTTC. Encoded protein: CASSPPGTDKNEQFF.

The chain carries TRBV6-2 or TRBV6-3 and TRBJ2-3, with D perhaps TRBD2 (5 bases). V lost 8 bases to trimming and J lost 5 bases, with 14 bases between them. The CDR3 runs 13 residues. CDR1 is MNHEY, CDR2 SVGEGT, per germline. CDR3 in DNA: TGTGCCAGCTGGGTAGCACGGGGAGATACGCAGTATTTT. Encoded protein: CASWVARGDTQYF.

The V gene is TRBV2, the J gene TRBJ2-1, with 9 bases aligning to TRBD1. J was trimmed by 4 bases and V by 6 bases; bases with no gene match: 10. Germline V gene data show CDR1 as SNHLY and CDR2 as FYNNEI. CDR3 length equals 16 residues. The CDR3 here is CASRRYRDRDYNEQFF. In DNA, the CDR3 is TGTGCCAGCAGGAGATACCGGGACAGGGATTACAATGAGCAGTTCTTC.

This clonotype was counted many times. The CDR3 protein is CASSLGDWTGGPTNEKLFF. The DNA for the CDR3 is TGTGCCAGCAGCTTAGGGGATTGGACAGGGGGCCCAACTAATGAAAAACTGTTTTTT. The rearrangement links TRBV7-2 to TRBJ1-4; 11 nucleotides align to TRBD1. Germline values: CDR1 SGHTA, CDR2 FQGNSA. V gave up 1 base and J gave up 0 bases; unmatched junction bases: 7. This CDR3 has 19 amino acids. Drawing the rest from reference TRBV7-2 and TRBJ1-4, the complete variable domain is GAGVSQSPSNKVTEKGKDVELRCDPISGHTALYWYRQSLGQGLEFLIYFQGNSAPDKSGLPSDRFSAERTGGSVSTLTIQRTQQEDSAVYLCASSLGDWTGGPTNEKLFFGSGTQLSVL.

The chain carries TRBV4-1 and TRBJ2-5; D gene unclear. V lost 1 base and J 9 bases, leaving 18 bases between the germline ends. This CDR3 is built from 15 residues. CDR1 is MGHRA and CDR2 is YSYEKL in the germline V gene. CDR3 coding DNA: TGCGCCAGCAGCCAAGTCGTGGCGGCCCTCCGGCCCCAGTACTTC. It specifies CASSQVVAALRPQYF.

V usage is TRBV19 and J usage is TRBJ2-3; D is perhaps TRBD2 (6 bases). The CDR3 consists of 17 residues. Trimming left V 0 bases short and J 1 base short, with 14 bases between. Germline CDR1 LNHDA, CDR2 SQIVND (reference sequence). Here the CDR3 reads CASSIEVSGVGTDTQYF. Here the CDR3 DNA reads TGTGCCAGTAGTATAGAGGTCTCGGGAGTCGGCACAGATACGCAGTATTTT.

CDR3 bases: TGTGCCAGCAGTTTGGAGTCCGATGAGCAGTTCTTC. This sequence encodes CASSLESDEQFF. This chain uses TRBV28 with TRBJ2-1; D uncertain. The CDR3 has 12 amino acids. Germline V gene sequence: CDR1 MDHEN, CDR2 SYDVKM. V lost 3 bases, J lost 8 bases, and 8 bases lay in between.

The chain carries TRBV7-9 and TRBJ2-7, with D perhaps TRBD1 or TRBD2 (5 bases each). Germline values: CDR1 SEHNR, CDR2 FQNEAQ (reference sequence). The CDR3 is made up of 13 amino acids. The germline V and J ends were trimmed by 5 bases and 7 bases, with 15 bases remaining between them. The CDR3 region has the DNA TGTGCCAGCAGCGTCGGGGCGTTGGTGGAGCAGTACTTC. Amino acids: CASSVGALVEQYF.

This clonotype came up many times. The gene calls are TRBV7-2 and TRBJ1-1; D uncertain. V was trimmed by 1 base and J by 11 bases, leaving 11 bases between them. Germline CDR1 SGHTA, CDR2 FQGNSA. This CDR3 is 12 amino acids long. As DNA, the CDR3 is TGTGCCAGCAGCTTAGACAGATGGGAGGCTTTCTTT. Protein sequence: CASSLDRWEAFF.

The chain has TRBV29-1 and TRBJ2-1; 7 bases are shared with TRBD2. The CDR3 consists of 14 residues. Germline loops: CDR1 SQVTM, CDR2 ANQGSEA. V was clipped by 4 bases and J by 6 bases; unmatched bases: 9. The DNA for the CDR3 is TGCAGCGTTGGTGGACTAGTAAGTCGCAATGAGCAGTTCTTC. Translation gives CSVGGLVSRNEQFF.

The chain uses TRBV19 and TRBJ1-2; TRBD1 agrees at 9 bases. The CDR3 is 13 amino acids. The germline V gene encodes CDR1 LNHDA and CDR2 SQIVND (reference sequence). Unmatched junction bases numbered 4, after V lost 7 bases and J lost 4 bases. CDR3 bases: TGTGCCAGTAAGGGACAGGGCTCCTATGGCTACACCTTC. Translated, it gives CASKGQGSYGYTF.

The rearrangement joins TRBV29-1 to TRBJ1-2, with D possibly matching TRBD1 (5 bases). The V and J ends lost 3 bases and 3 bases respectively, with 14 bases between them. The CDR3 covers 14 residues. Looked up from germline, CDR1 is SQVTM and CDR2 is ANQGSEA. For the CDR3, the DNA is TGCAGCGTTGATCGGAAGGGGTTATACTATGGCTACACCTTC. It encodes CSVDRKGLYYGYTF.